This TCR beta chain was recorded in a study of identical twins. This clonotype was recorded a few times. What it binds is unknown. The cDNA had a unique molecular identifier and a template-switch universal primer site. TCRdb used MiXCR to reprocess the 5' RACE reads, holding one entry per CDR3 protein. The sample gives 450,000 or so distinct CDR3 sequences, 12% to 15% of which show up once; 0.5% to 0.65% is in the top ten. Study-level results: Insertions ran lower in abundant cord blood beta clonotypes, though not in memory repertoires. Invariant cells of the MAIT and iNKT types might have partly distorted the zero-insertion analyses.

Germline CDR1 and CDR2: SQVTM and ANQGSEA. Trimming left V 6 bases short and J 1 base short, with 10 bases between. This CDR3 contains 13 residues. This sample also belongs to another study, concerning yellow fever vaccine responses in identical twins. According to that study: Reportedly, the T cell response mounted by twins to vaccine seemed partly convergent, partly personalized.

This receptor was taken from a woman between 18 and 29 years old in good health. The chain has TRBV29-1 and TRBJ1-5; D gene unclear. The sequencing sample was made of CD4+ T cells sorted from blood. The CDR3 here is CSVKTSSNQPQHF. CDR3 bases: TGCAGCGTGAAGACATCAAGCAATCAGCCCCAGCATTTT.